These T cell receptor beta chains were read from a single sample in a study of Ad26.COV2.S vaccination and SARS-CoV-2 variants. Sequencing was performed with immunoSEQ multiplex PCR; in TCRdb, only in-frame clones are kept and a portion is missing. This sample carries over 200,000 clones, 88% of them seen once, and the ten largest clones take around 11%. Specimen: peripheral blood, collected in a trial of Ad26.COV2.S vaccine versus placebo. Source of these receptors: a person between 18 and 59 years old who received the Ad26.COV2.S COVID-19 vaccine or a placebo. Both conserved end residues are part of each CDR3. A D gene is named only where the DNA matches it firmly. Clone size is not always given. Where it is, it says once, few, many or a class for expanded clones.

TRBV2	NA	TRBD1	TRBJ1-2	CASSARTGSGYTF	TGTGCCAGCAGTGCCCGGACAGGGTCTGGCTACACCTTC
TRBV28	NA	TRBD2	TRBJ2-6	CASSPGGGTGANVLTF	TGTGCCAGCAGCCCCGGGGGGGGCACAGGGGCCAACGTCCTGACTTTC
TRBV23-1	NA	TRBD1	TRBJ1-6	CASSQWGSDRGPYNSPLHF	TGCGCCAGCAGTCAATGGGGGAGCGACAGGGGCCCCTATAATTCACCCCTCCACTTT
TRBV12-3/TRBV12-4	NA	NA	TRBJ2-7	CASSVVDEQYF	TGTGCCAGCAGTGTGGTGGACGAGCAGTACTTC
TRBV28	once	NA	TRBJ1-2	CASSSQRLYGYTF	TGTGCCAGCAGTTCACAGAGACTCTATGGCTACACCTTC
TRBV19	NA	NA	TRBJ2-5	CASSIALEGGTQYF	TGTGCCAGTAGTATAGCACTAGAGGGTGGGACCCAGTACTTC
TRBV5-5	NA	NA	TRBJ2-2	CASSLGFLGSTGELFF	TGTGCCAGCAGCTTGGGGTTTCTGGGAAGCACCGGGGAGCTGTTTTTT
TRBV19	NA	TRBD2	TRBJ2-1	CASSMIAGGHEQFF	TGTGCCAGTAGTATGATAGCGGGGGGGCATGAGCAGTTCTTC
TRBV5-5	NA	NA	TRBJ1-1	CASRTGLKEAFF	TGTGCCAGCAGGACAGGCCTCAAGGAAGCTTTCTTT
TRBV7-6	NA	TRBD1	TRBJ1-2	CASSSSDRGYGYTF	TGTGCCAGCAGCTCCTCGGACAGGGGCTATGGCTACACCTTC
TRBV20-1	NA	NA	TRBJ2-1	CSASYPLASIYNEQFF	TGCAGTGCTAGTTACCCACTAGCTAGTATCTACAATGAGCAGTTCTTC
TRBV5-6	NA	NA	TRBJ2-7	CASSQTGTPTYEQYF	TGTGCCAGCAGCCAAACCGGGACCCCAACCTACGAGCAGTACTTC
TRBV6-2/TRBV6-3	NA	NA	TRBJ2-7	CASSLSGSLTVGYEQYF	TGTGCCAGCAGTTTGAGCGGGTCTCTAACGGTGGGCTACGAGCAGTACTTC
TRBV29-1	NA	TRBD1	TRBJ1-2	CSAGTASNYGYTF	TGCAGCGCCGGGACAGCATCTAACTATGGCTACACCTTC
TRBV10-2	NA	NA	TRBJ1-1	CASRDPNTEAFF	TGCGCCAGCAGGGATCCGAACACTGAAGCTTTCTTT
TRBV4-3	NA	TRBD1	TRBJ2-7	CASSQEWTGAFYEQYF	TGCGCCAGCAGCCAAGAATGGACAGGGGCTTTCTACGAGCAGTACTTC
TRBV19	NA	TRBD1	TRBJ1-5	CASSGQGRGQPQHF	TGTGCCAGTAGTGGACAGGGTCGGGGGCAGCCCCAGCATTTT
TRBV5-4	once	NA	TRBJ2-2	CASSLEFNGELFF	TGTGCCAGCAGCTTGGAATTTAACGGGGAGCTGTTTTTT
TRBV29-1	NA	NA	TRBJ1-4	CSVEDRGYNEKLFF	TGCAGCGTTGAAGATCGAGGCTACAATGAAAAACTGTTTTTT
TRBV9	once	TRBD1	TRBJ1-3	CASSGQGDPGNTIYF	TGTGCCAGCAGCGGACAGGGGGACCCTGGAAACACCATATATTTT
TRBV5-1	few	TRBD1	TRBJ2-3	CATRNGQGAGWDTQYF	TGCGCCACCCGGAACGGACAGGGGGCGGGTTGGGATACGCAGTATTTT
TRBV29-1	NA	TRBD2	TRBJ2-1	CSVADLAGPSWEQFF	TGCAGCGTTGCAGATCTAGCGGGTCCCAGTTGGGAGCAGTTCTTC
TRBV7-2	NA	TRBD1	TRBJ2-7	CASSGQGREQYF	TGTGCCAGCAGCGGACAGGGTCGCGAGCAGTACTTC
TRBV28	NA	TRBD1	TRBJ2-7	CASSIVTPRGIYEQYF	TGTGCCAGCAGCATAGTCACCCCCAGGGGGATTTACGAGCAGTACTTC
TRBV11-3	NA	TRBD1	TRBJ2-7	CASSSRSGQVGEQYF	TGTGCCAGCAGCTCTCGATCGGGACAGGTGGGGGAGCAGTACTTC
TRBV5-1	once	NA	TRBJ2-1	CASSLDRGGNEQFF	TGCGCCAGCAGCTTGGACAGGGGAGGGAATGAGCAGTTCTTC
TRBV5-1	NA	NA	TRBJ2-1	CASSLEPGAVGEQFF	TGCGCCAGCAGCTTGGAGCCGGGGGCGGTTGGTGAGCAGTTCTTC
TRBV7-9	NA	TRBD1	TRBJ1-2	CASSSPGQGARGYTF	TGTGCCAGCAGCTCTCCGGGACAGGGGGCGCGTGGCTACACCTTC
TRBV25-1	NA	NA	TRBJ1-1	CASSEDGNTEAFF	TGTGCCAGCAGTGAGGACGGGAACACTGAAGCTTTCTTT
TRBV25-1	NA	NA	TRBJ2-1	CASTQGGYNEQFF	TGTGCCAGCACTCAGGGGGGTTACAATGAGCAGTTCTTC
TRBV7-2	NA	NA	TRBJ2-1	CASSLVSGGAGSYNEQFF	TGTGCCAGCAGCTTAGTTTCCGGGGGCGCGGGCTCCTACAATGAGCAGTTCTTC
TRBV5-1	NA	NA	TRBJ2-1	CASSPPGSPSRNEQFF	TGCGCCAGCAGCCCACCCGGGTCGCCCTCTCGGAATGAGCAGTTCTTC
TRBV28	NA	NA	TRBJ2-1	CASSLGTGSNEQFF	TGTGCCAGCAGTTTAGGAACGGGTTCCAATGAGCAGTTCTTC
TRBV6-5	NA	NA	TRBJ1-2	CASSTLEGEGYTF	TGTGCCAGCAGTACCCTGGAGGGAGAGGGCTACACCTTC
TRBV29-1	NA	NA	TRBJ1-3	CSAWGNTIYF	TGCAGCGCCTGGGGAAACACCATATATTTT
TRBV24-1	NA	NA	TRBJ1-1	CATRRFEAFF	TGTGCCACGAGGAGGTTTGAAGCTTTCTTT
TRBV28	NA	TRBD1	TRBJ1-2	CASTTGGRYGYTF	TGTGCCAGCACGACAGGGGGCCGCTATGGCTACACCTTC
TRBV15	NA	TRBD2	TRBJ2-4	CATSREPSGTWNIQYF	TGTGCCACCAGCAGAGAACCTAGCGGGACATGGAACATTCAGTACTTC
TRBV6-5	NA	NA	TRBJ1-1	CENEVTEAFF	TGTGAGAATGAGGTCACTGAAGCTTTCTTT
TRBV25-1	NA	NA	TRBJ1-1	CASSDGEAFF	TGTGCCAGCAGTGACGGTGAAGCTTTCTTT
TRBV28	NA	NA	TRBJ2-6	CASSYHRESSGANVLTF	TGTGCCAGCAGTTATCACAGGGAGAGCTCTGGGGCCAACGTCCTGACTTTC
TRBV30	NA	NA	TRBJ1-1	CAWGLNTEAFF	TGTGCCTGGGGTCTGAACACTGAAGCTTTCTTT
TRBV18	NA	TRBD1	TRBJ2-1	CASSPGQGTYNEQFF	TGTGCCAGCTCACCGGGACAGGGGACCTACAATGAGCAGTTCTTC
TRBV5-6	NA	TRBD1	TRBJ2-2	CASSFGQAEAGELFF	TGTGCCAGCAGCTTCGGACAGGCTGAGGCCGGGGAGCTGTTTTTT
TRBV6-2/TRBV6-3	NA	NA	TRBJ1-1	CASSLGGRTEAFF	TGTGCCAGCAGCCTTGGGGGGAGGACTGAAGCTTTCTTT
TRBV10-3	NA	NA	TRBJ2-7	CANSRDFYEQYF	TGTGCCAATTCAAGAGATTTCTACGAGCAGTACTTC
TRBV14	once	NA	TRBJ1-6	CASSQDRNVWVNSPLHF	TGTGCCAGCAGCCAAGATCGAAATGTCTGGGTTAATTCACCCCTCCACTTT
TRBV6-6	NA	NA	TRBJ1-2	CASSRYPGEDGYTF	TGTGCCAGCAGTCGCTATCCAGGGGAGGATGGCTACACCTTC
TRBV7-8	NA	NA	TRBJ1-3	CASSLGSYSGNTIYF	TGTGCCAGCAGCTTAGGCAGTTACTCTGGAAACACCATATATTTT
TRBV7-6	NA	NA	TRBJ1-1	CASSPRLPGVSTEAFF	TGTGCCAGCAGCCCACGGCTTCCAGGGGTTAGTACTGAAGCTTTCTTT
TRBV28	many	TRBD1	TRBJ1-5	CASSDRANQPQHF	TGTGCCAGCAGCGACAGGGCAAATCAGCCCCAGCATTTT